This passage covers 19 T cell receptor beta chains from one sample sequenced in a study of cytomegalovirus exposure and HLA in healthy donors (dated 2017 in TCRdb). Libraries were made using the immunoSEQ multiplex PCR assay. For the multiplex PCR, a mixture combining 60 forward primers for TCR Vbeta segments and 13 reverse primers for TCR Jbeta segments was used. The table was pulled from immuneACCESS by TCRdb, which kept in-frame rearrangements only. Such tables lose some clones; where checked, under half of the loss comes from unresolved V genes, and the rest has no known cause. In this sample the table shows 100,000 to 150,000 clones, 60% to 80% of which occur a single time. Approximately 1.5% of the sample belongs to the ten largest clones. The sequenced material came from PBMCs. The receptors come from a female donor in good health and CMV-seronegative.

The chain uses TRBV5-5 and TRBJ2-7; no definite D call. Germline loops: CDR1 SGHKS, CDR2 YYEKEE (reference sequence). This CDR3 has 13 amino acids. The ends were cut back, 0 bases at V and 1 base at J, with 5 bases in the middle. The CDR3 loop is CASSLAPSYEQYF. CDR3 sequence (DNA): TGTGCCAGCAGCTTGGCCCCGTCCTACGAGCAGTACTTC.

Comment on this clone: This sample also contains other DNA sequences that code for the same CDR3. The V and J genes are TRBV6-6 and TRBJ1-1; D perhaps matches TRBD1 (6 bases). With 6 bases removed from V and 0 bases from J, the gap between germline ends came to 11 bases. Per the germline V gene, CDR1 is MNHNY and CDR2 is SVGAGI (reference sequence). The CDR3 has 14 residues. Written as DNA, the CDR3 is TGTGCCAGCAGCCCAGGGGCCTTGAACACTGAAGCTTTCTTT. It encodes CASSPGALNTEAFF.

The CDR3, as DNA: TGCGCCAGCAGCCAAGATCGCGGACAGGGTGGCTATGGCTACACCTTC. Protein: CASSQDRGQGGYGYTF. The chain links TRBV4-3 to TRBJ1-2; 8 nucleotides align to TRBD1. This CDR3 comprises 16 residues. The V segment lost 0 bases and the J segment 4 bases; nucleotides outside the gene matches: 7. Looked up from germline, CDR1 is LGHNA and CDR2 is YSLEER.

This sequence joins TRBV30 and TRBJ1-1; D is possibly TRBD1 (5 bases). The CDR3 has 12 residues. CDR1 is GTSNPN and CDR2 is SVGIG in the germline V gene (reference sequence). The V and J ends lost 2 bases and 1 base respectively, with 5 bases between them. CDR3 sequence: CAWSQGNTEAFF. CDR3 in DNA: TGTGCCTGGAGTCAGGGGAACACTGAAGCTTTCTTT.

The chain recombines TRBV5-5 with TRBJ2-3; 7 bases map to TRBD2. Per germline, CDR1 SGHKS and CDR2 YYEKEE (reference sequence). CDR3 size: 18 residues. Germline trimming cut 4 bases from V and 5 bases from J; bases unmatched to any gene: 19. In nucleotides, the CDR3 is TGTGCCAGCAGCCGCCGGTGGGAAGCGGGGCATCAGGGAGATACGCAGTATTTT. Translating gives CASSRRWEAGHQGDTQYF.

This chain connects TRBV4-3 to TRBJ2-7, with 7 bases that match TRBD2. The CDR3 sequence is 17 residues long. Germline V gene sequence: CDR1 LGHNA, CDR2 YSLEER. V shed 0 bases and J 1 base; nucleotides not matched to a gene: 9. In DNA, the CDR3 is TGCGCCAGCAGCCAAGATCGAAGCGGGACCCCTTCCTACGAGCAGTACTTC. It yields the protein CASSQDRSGTPSYEQYF.

The chain uses TRBV28 and TRBJ2-4; TRBD1 agrees at 10 bases. The length of the CDR3 is 13 residues. The V and J ends lost 8 bases and 9 bases, in that order; junction bases with no gene match: 7. CDR1 and CDR2 from the germline V gene are MDHEN and SYDVKM. This CDR3 is CASLGQGTRIQYF. The CDR3 coding sequence is TGTGCCAGCTTGGGACAGGGGACTCGCATTCAGTACTTC.

The gene calls are TRBV7-2 and TRBJ2-7, with TRBD2 as a possible D gene (5 bases). The CDR3 loop spans 15 amino acids. V lost 1 base, J lost 6 bases, and 16 bases lay in between. Germline assignment: CDR1 SGHTA and CDR2 FQGNSA. The CDR3 DNA is TGTGCCAGCAGCTTAGATTCGGATACTAGGCGCGAGCAGTACTTC. Its translation: CASSLDSDTRREQYF.

The rearrangement joins TRBV7-9 to TRBJ2-5, with 7 nucleotides matching TRBD1. The DNA end is more similar to TRBJ2-7, so the J call may be wrong. The CDR3 loop spans 14 amino acids. The germline V gene has CDR1 SEHNR and CDR2 FQNEAQ (reference sequence). The CDR3 sequence is CASSRGQNSYEQYF. The DNA for the CDR3 is TGTGCCAGCAGCCGGGGACAGAACTCCTACGAGCAGTACTTC.

This chain connects TRBV18 to TRBJ2-5, with TRBD2 identical over 11 bases. Judging by the DNA end, TRBJ2-7 fits better; the J call may be wrong. The CDR3 totals 17 residues. The germline V gene encodes CDR1 KGHSH and CDR2 LQKENI. In DNA, the CDR3 is TGTGCCAGCTCACCAACGACTAGCGGGGTTCTCTCCTACGAGCAGTACTTC. Protein product: CASSPTTSGVLSYEQYF.

The CDR3 nucleotides read TGTGCCAGCAGTCCGGGACAACATAATGAAAAACTGTTTTTT. Translation gives CASSPGQHNEKLFF. This chain joins TRBV7-2 and TRBJ1-4, with a possible D match to TRBD1 (6 bases). Germline V gene data show CDR1 as SGHTA and CDR2 as FQGNSA. The CDR3 covers 14 residues. Trimming left V 6 bases short and J 4 bases short, with 12 bases between.

The V gene is TRBV28, the J gene TRBJ2-7; 7 bases are a match to TRBD2. Germline V CDR1 and CDR2: MDHEN, SYDVKM. The CDR3 is 13 amino acids. Losses at the gene ends were 6 bases for V and 0 bases for J; bases not matched to a gene: 2. The CDR3 nucleotides read TGTGCCAGCAGGGCGGGAGCCTCCTACGAGCAGTACTTC. This translates into CASRAGASYEQYF. The entire variable domain, with the rest obtained from reference TRBV28 and TRBJ2-7, is as follows: DVKVTQSSRYLVKRTGEKVFLECVQDMDHENMFWYRQDPGLGLRLIYFSYDVKMKEKGDIPEGYSVSREKKERFSLILESASTNQTSMYLCASRAGASYEQYFGPGTRLTVT.

The gene calls are TRBV5-5 and TRBJ2-7, with D possibly being TRBD1 (6 bases). The CDR3 has 14 residues. Trimming left V 5 bases short and J 0 bases short, with 12 bases between. The germline CDR1 and CDR2 sequences are SGHKS and YYEKEE (reference sequence). The CDR3 bases are TGTGCCAGCAGTGGACAGATTTACTCCTACGAGCAGTACTTC. The encoded protein is CASSGQIYSYEQYF.

The chain couples TRBV18 to TRBJ2-7; no clear D. V was shortened by 3 bases and J by 3 bases, with 15 bases between the two germline ends. This CDR3 region has 15 residues. The germline V gene has CDR1 KGHSH and CDR2 LQKENI. CDR3 in DNA: TGTGCCAGCTCACCGCGCCGCGGCAGCAACTACGAGCAGTACTTC. Translated, it gives CASSPRRGSNYEQYF.

This chain uses TRBV4-2 with TRBJ1-5, with a possible D match to TRBD1 (6 bases). Germline CDR1 and CDR2: LGHNA and YNFKEQ. The CDR3 is made up of 16 amino acids. Between the trimmed V and J ends, which lost 4 bases and 1 base, there was a span of 14 bases. CDR3 loop: CASSPRGRESNQPQHF. DNA for the CDR3: TGTGCCAGCAGCCCGAGGGGGAGGGAGAGCAATCAGCCCCAGCATTTT.

The chain employs TRBV5-1 and TRBJ2-7, with TRBD1 as a possible D gene (5 bases). This CDR3 is built from 14 residues. Germline V CDR1 and CDR2: SGHRS, YFSETQ. The V gene lost 0 bases and the J gene lost 3 bases, with 10 bases spanning the gap. This chain's CDR3 is CASSLGAGYYEQYF. The DNA for the CDR3 is TGCGCCAGCAGCTTGGGGGCAGGGTACTACGAGCAGTACTTC.

In its sample, this clone was seen once. V usage is TRBV5-4 and J usage is TRBJ2-6, with unresolved D. Germline V lookup: CDR1 SGHNT, CDR2 YYREEE (reference sequence). This CDR3 is 14 amino acids long. With 6 bases removed from V and 0 bases from J, the gap between germline ends came to 7 bases. This CDR3 is CASKRASGANVLTF. DNA for the CDR3: TGTGCCAGCAAGCGCGCCTCTGGGGCCAACGTCCTGACTTTC.

The chain links TRBV27 to TRBJ1-5; D perhaps matches TRBD1 (5 bases). V gave up 3 bases and J gave up 6 bases, with 9 bases separating them. This CDR3 region has 13 residues. From germline, CDR1 is MNHEY and CDR2 SMNVEV (reference sequence). The CDR3 DNA follows: TGTGCCAGCAGTTTGAAGGACACTCAGCCCCAGCATTTT. Its translation: CASSLKDTQPQHF.

V gene TRBV7-6 combines with J gene TRBJ2-7, with a possible D match to TRBD2 (5 bases). The V end lost 7 bases, the J end lost 6 bases, and 16 bases lay between the germline ends. This CDR3 is built from 13 residues. Germline V lookup: CDR1 SGHVS, CDR2 FNYEAQ. As DNA, the CDR3 is TGTGCCAGCACCGGACTCGGGTTTAGCGAGCAGTACTTC. As protein: CASTGLGFSEQYF.